These 12 T cell receptor beta chains were all obtained from the same sample, sequenced in a study of cytomegalovirus exposure and HLA in healthy donors. In the PCR, 60 Vbeta and 13 Jbeta primers were used. Assay used: immunoSEQ multiplex PCR; TCRdb lists only in-frame clones, some missing. The sample records under 90,000 clones, around three quarters being singletons. Sequencing input: PBMCs. The receptors here all came from a woman aged 40 to 50 in good health and CMV-seronegative.

This chain uses TRBV29-1 with TRBJ2-3; 7 bases map to TRBD1. The CDR3 is made up of 14 amino acids. CDR1 SQVTM and CDR2 ANQGSEA come from the germline V gene. Trimming removed 2 bases from V and 5 bases from J; junction bases left unmatched: 7. CDR3 bases: TGCAGCGTTGAATCCGGACAGGCCCAAGATACGCAGTATTTT. Translation gives CSVESGQAQDTQYF.

J is TRBJ2-1 and V is TRBV12-5, with 10 bases that match TRBD1. Germline CDR1 LGHNT, CDR2 FRNRAP. This CDR3 is built from 17 residues. The junction had 9 bases not matched to a gene; V was cut back by 2 bases and J by 5 bases. CDR3 bases: TGTGCTAGTGGTTTGCCAACTCCGGGACAGGGGAACAATGAGCAGTTCTTC. This translates into CASGLPTPGQGNNEQFF.

This clone was seen a single time. The chain couples TRBV11-2 to TRBJ2-7; TRBD2 might be the D (6 bases). From germline, CDR1 is SGHAT and CDR2 FQNNGV. This CDR3 spans 14 amino acids. V lost 5 bases, J lost 6 bases, and 17 bases lay in between. The CDR3 region is CASSPVGGPSEQYF. The DNA of the CDR3 is TGTGCCAGCAGCCCTGTGGGGGGACCATCCGAGCAGTACTTC.

In this sample, this clone is medium-sized (0.01 to 0.1%). The chain recombines TRBV5-6 with TRBJ1-3, with 8 bases aligning to TRBD1. Germline assignment: CDR1 SGHDT and CDR2 YYEEEE. The CDR3 runs to 15 residues. With 4 bases clipped from V and 2 bases from J, the junction kept 5 bases outside the gene matches. The CDR3 loop reads CASSILTGAGNTIYF. The CDR3 DNA reads as TGTGCCAGCAGCATCCTGACAGGGGCTGGAAACACCATATATTTT. The full variable domain, completed using reference TRBV5-6 and TRBJ1-3, is DAGVTQSPTHLIKTRGQQVTLRCSPKSGHDTVSWYQQALGQGPQFIFQYYEEEERQRGNFPDRFSGHQFPNYSSELNVNALLLGDSALYLCASSILTGAGNTIYFGEGSWLTVV.

In its sample, this clone was seen once. The chain is built from TRBV4-2 and TRBJ1-6, with D uncertain. V was pared by 4 bases and J by 9 bases, with 22 bases between. This CDR3 is built from 17 residues. Germline V gives CDR1 LGHNA, CDR2 YNFKEQ. The CDR3 here is CASSPQPNGPGGSPLHF. CDR3 nucleotide sequence: TGTGCCAGCAGCCCTCAACCTAACGGGCCTGGAGGTTCACCCCTCCACTTT.

This clone was observed a handful of times. The rearrangement links TRBV30 to TRBJ1-1, with unresolved D. The CDR3 has 13 residues. Germline-derived CDR1 and CDR2 are GTSNPN and SVGIG (reference sequence). V lost 0 bases to trimming and J lost 5 bases, with 10 bases between them. CDR3 sequence: CAWSVQSGTEAFF. The CDR3 DNA follows: TGTGCCTGGAGTGTGCAGAGCGGGACTGAAGCTTTCTTT.

The chain couples TRBV5-8 to TRBJ1-2; D call uncertain. This CDR3 is built from 14 residues. Germline loops: CDR1 SGHTS, CDR2 YDEGEE. Trimming removed 0 bases from V and 8 bases from J, with 14 bases in between. CDR3 loop: CASSLDPEVGGYTF. The CDR3 coding sequence is TGTGCCAGCAGCTTGGATCCGGAGGTGGGCGGCTACACCTTC.

The genes are TRBV5-4 and TRBJ2-6; 10 bases fit TRBD1. After removal of 3 bases from V and 2 bases from J, the junction contained 5 bases not matched to a gene. In germline, CDR1 is SGHNT, CDR2 YYREEE (reference sequence). This CDR3 region has 17 residues. The CDR3: CASSYRQGAPGANVLTF. The CDR3 DNA follows: TGTGCCAGCAGCTATCGACAGGGGGCGCCTGGGGCCAACGTCCTGACTTTC.

This chain joins TRBV5-6 and TRBJ1-2; D is unresolved. The CDR3 is made up of 12 amino acids. Germline-derived CDR1 and CDR2 are SGHDT and YYEEEE. The V end was cut by 7 bases, the J end by 9 bases, with 16 bases between. The CDR3 here is CASAGGEGSYTF. In DNA form, the CDR3 reads TGTGCCAGCGCTGGAGGAGAAGGGAGCTACACCTTC. Supplemented by reference TRBV5-6 and TRBJ1-2, the full variable domain reads DAGVTQSPTHLIKTRGQQVTLRCSPKSGHDTVSWYQQALGQGPQFIFQYYEEEERQRGNFPDRFSGHQFPNYSSELNVNALLLGDSALYLCASAGGEGSYTFGSGTRLTVV.

V is TRBV4-1 and J is TRBJ1-5, with D possibly being TRBD1 (6 bases). This CDR3 spans 18 amino acids. Deletions cut 3 bases from V and 3 bases from J, with 21 bases between. CDR1 MGHRA and CDR2 YSYEKL come from the germline V gene. Here the CDR3 DNA reads TGCGCCAGCAGCCAGTCCAGAGCGGCAGGGGAAGTCAATCAGCCCCAGCATTTT. Encoded protein: CASSQSRAAGEVNQPQHF.

The chain couples TRBV5-1 to TRBJ1-2; D not certain. The germline V gene encodes CDR1 SGHRS and CDR2 YFSETQ. CDR3 length equals 18 residues. V dropped 0 bases and J dropped 5 bases, with 23 bases sitting between them. The CDR3 DNA follows: TGCGCCAGCAGCTTGGCGTCGCGACGACCCTCGGGATCATATGGCTACACCTTC. Its translation is CASSLASRRPSGSYGYTF.

V gene TRBV7-8 combines with J gene TRBJ2-1, with 10 positions matching TRBD2. The germline CDR1 and CDR2 sequences are SGHVS and FQNEAQ. After removal of 4 bases from V and 7 bases from J, the junction contained 7 bases not matched to a gene. This CDR3 spans 15 amino acids. Here the CDR3 reads CASSWTSGAGNEQFF. For the CDR3, the DNA is TGTGCCAGCAGCTGGACTAGCGGAGCCGGGAATGAGCAGTTCTTC.